The 16 T cell receptor beta chains reported below all come from one sample, sequenced in a study of blood T cell repertoires in COVID-19. Generated by immunoSEQ multiplex PCR, the TCRdb table keeps only in-frame clones and is missing some. The sample holds roughly 220,000 clones, about 78% seen once. Material for sequencing was peripheral blood. These TCRs come from a woman in her 70s with acute or convalescent COVID-19.

This clone was observed a handful of times. The chain carries TRBV7-8 and TRBJ2-7; 7 bases line up with TRBD2. Unmatched junction bases numbered 12, after V lost 5 bases and J lost 5 bases. Germline-derived CDR1 and CDR2 are SGHVS and FQNEAQ. The CDR3 loop spans 15 amino acids. In DNA form, the CDR3 reads TGTGCCAGCAGCACCAGGACTAGAGCCCTAGACGAGCAGTACTTC. This gives the protein CASSTRTRALDEQYF.

V usage is TRBV18 and J usage is TRBJ2-2; weak D call: TRBD2 (5 bases). Germline assignment: CDR1 KGHSH and CDR2 LQKENI. V shed 0 bases and J shed 8 bases, with 16 bases lying between them. The CDR3 is made up of 16 amino acids. The CDR3 coding sequence is TGTGCCAGCTCACCACCGGCCGGGGATCTGGGAGGGGAGCTGTTTTTT. Translated: CASSPPAGDLGGELFF.

The chain has TRBV5-1 and TRBJ1-2, with D perhaps matching TRBD1 (5 bases). The germline gives CDR1 SGHRS, CDR2 YFSETQ. This CDR3 region has 13 residues. V was trimmed by 0 bases and J by 7 bases, leaving 10 bases between them. The CDR3 DNA reads as TGCGCCAGCAGCTTGGTACCAGGGCCTGGCTACACCTTC. Its translation: CASSLVPGPGYTF.

CDR3 in amino acids: CASSQGVADQPQHF. The CDR3 DNA reads as TGTGCCAGCAGCCAAGGAGTAGCGGATCAGCCCCAGCATTTT. The chain employs TRBV3-1 (or the pseudogene TRBV3-2) and TRBJ1-5; D remains unclear. V was clipped by 1 base and J by 5 bases, with 9 bases between them. This CDR3 has 14 amino acids. Germline V gene lookup returns CDR1 LGHDT and CDR2 YNNKEL (reference sequence).

The chain employs TRBV19 and TRBJ2-5; D not resolved. This CDR3 comprises 12 residues. Germline assignment: CDR1 LNHDA and CDR2 SQIVND (reference sequence). Deletions cut 5 bases from V and 2 bases from J, with 6 bases between. The CDR3 reads CASSQNQETQYF. For the CDR3, the DNA is TGTGCCAGTAGTCAGAATCAAGAGACCCAGTACTTC.

V usage is TRBV13 and J usage is TRBJ1-3; 8 bases are a match to TRBD1. The germline gives CDR1 PRHDT, CDR2 FYEKMQ (reference sequence). CDR3 length equals 16 residues. The V segment lost 5 bases and the J segment 2 bases; nucleotides outside the gene matches: 8. The CDR3 nucleotides read TGTGCCAGCAGCCCAACAGGGGGGTATGCTGGAAACACCATATATTTT. This encodes CASSPTGGYAGNTIYF.

The chain uses TRBV9 and TRBJ2-2; 8 bases fit TRBD1. V dropped 4 bases and J dropped 3; count of bases not matched to a gene: 5. This CDR3 has 15 residues. Germline CDR1 SGDLS, CDR2 YYNGEE. Written as DNA, the CDR3 is TGTGCCAGCAGCATTAGGACAGGGTACACCGGGGAGCTGTTTTTT. Its translation is CASSIRTGYTGELFF.

The chain combines TRBV4-1 with TRBJ1-1; possible D gene TRBD1, 6 bases. The ends were cut back, 4 bases at V and 1 base at J, with 13 bases in the middle. CDR1 and CDR2 (germline): MGHRA, YSYEKL. The length of the CDR3 is 15 residues. CDR3 amino acids: CASSPGVGTNTEAFF. CDR3 nucleotide sequence: TGCGCCAGCAGCCCAGGGGTTGGGACGAACACTGAAGCTTTCTTT.

The V and J genes are TRBV19 and TRBJ2-2; possible D gene TRBD1, 7 bases. The CDR3 runs to 14 residues. V lost 3 bases and J 6 bases, leaving 11 bases between the germline ends. CDR1 and CDR2 (germline): LNHDA, SQIVND (reference sequence). The CDR3 reads CASSMEGAAGELFF. CDR3 nucleotide sequence: TGTGCCAGTAGTATGGAGGGGGCCGCCGGGGAGCTGTTTTTT.

This clone has ten or more counts. The rearrangement links TRBV5-1 to TRBJ1-4; D not certain. This CDR3 spans 13 amino acids. CDR1 and CDR2 (germline): SGHRS, YFSETQ. Trimming pared 2 bases from V and 7 bases from J, leaving 9 bases between. The CDR3 region is CASSFTVGEKLFF. The CDR3 DNA sequence: TGCGCCAGCAGCTTCACAGTCGGTGAAAAACTGTTTTTT.

This chain uses TRBV30 with TRBJ1-2, with 9 bases fitting TRBD1. The CDR3 is 15 residues long. The J segment lost 8 bases and the V segment lost 1 base, leaving 11 bases of the junction unmatched. Germline V lookup: CDR1 GTSNPN, CDR2 SVGIG (reference sequence). CDR3 sequence: CAWSALGQGYGGYTF. The DNA of the CDR3 is TGTGCCTGGAGTGCCCTGGGACAGGGCTACGGCGGCTACACCTTC.

The chain carries TRBV24-1 and TRBJ1-2; 7 nucleotides line up with TRBD1. V lost 2 bases and J lost 8; bases outside the gene matches: 10. This CDR3 is built from 15 residues. CDR1 is KGHDR, CDR2 SFDVKD, per germline. The CDR3 nucleotides read TGTGCCACCAGTGATTCACGTCGAGGGGGCAGAGGCTACACCTTC. Its translation: CATSDSRRGGRGYTF.

The V call is TRBV7-2, the J call TRBJ2-1; perhaps TRBD1 as D (6 bases). Per germline, CDR1 SGHTA and CDR2 FQGNSA. The CDR3 totals 13 residues. Trimming removed 1 base at V and 10 bases at J, with 11 bases between. CDR3 in DNA: TGTGCCAGCAGCTTAGTTCCAAGGGGGGAGCAGTTCTTC. Amino acid sequence: CASSLVPRGEQFF. The full variable domain, completed using reference TRBV7-2 and TRBJ2-1, is GAGVSQSPSNKVTEKGKDVELRCDPISGHTALYWYRQSLGQGLEFLIYFQGNSAPDKSGLPSDRFSAERTGGSVSTLTIQRTQQEDSAVYLCASSLVPRGEQFFGPGTRLTVL.

The chain joins TRBV5-1 to TRBJ1-1; 7 bases agree with TRBD1. This CDR3 has 17 amino acids. With V trimmed by 3 bases and J by 6 bases, 17 bases remained unmatched. Germline V CDR1 and CDR2: SGHRS, YFSETQ. This CDR3 reads CASSYSLGGGAGAEAFF. CDR3 DNA: TGCGCCAGCAGCTACTCCCTTGGAGGGGGCGCGGGCGCTGAAGCTTTCTTT.

This chain connects TRBV5-4 to TRBJ1-2, with D tentatively TRBD1 (5 bases). In germline, CDR1 is SGHNT, CDR2 YYREEE (reference sequence). This CDR3 is 13 amino acids long. Deletions cut 1 base from V and 5 bases from J, with 9 bases between. The CDR3 DNA follows: TGTGCCAGCAGCTTGACAGGACGGTATGGCTACACCTTC. It encodes CASSLTGRYGYTF.

This rearrangement joins TRBV27 to TRBJ1-1, with a tentative D call TRBD1 (5 bases). The CDR3 totals 16 residues. Germline V gene data show CDR1 as MNHEY and CDR2 as SMNVEV (reference sequence). Trimming left V 0 bases short and J 1 base short, with 12 bases between. In DNA, the CDR3 is TGTGCCAGCAGTTTATCATCCCCCACAGGGAACACTGAAGCTTTCTTT. Translated: CASSLSSPTGNTEAFF.